This T cell receptor beta chain comes out of a study of blood T cell repertoires in COVID-19. Study information: Italy, Spain and the United States were the sources of the convalescent and acute COVID-19 samples. Sample material is recorded as cDNA or gDNA derived from T cells, B-cell-depleted T cells, or PBMCs.

Profiled with immunoSEQ multiplex PCR; TCRdb holds only in-frame clones, not every one. Among roughly 200,000 clones listed, approximately 80% were seen once. Seattle patient enrollment occurred during active infection, with longitudinal follow-up thereafter. The CDR3 covers 14 residues. V lost 6 bases to trimming and J lost 4 bases; unmatched junction nucleotides: 8. Germline V lookup: CDR1 LNHDA, CDR2 SQIVND (reference sequence). The TCR was taken from a woman aged 40 to 50 with COVID-19, enrolled during active disease. V usage is TRBV19 and J usage is TRBJ2-5, with 7 bases identical to TRBD2. The sequenced sample was peripheral blood. The CDR3 is CASSAAGALETQYF. The CDR3, as DNA: TGTGCCAGTAGCGCGGCGGGAGCATTAGAGACCCAGTACTTC.